The clone carrying this TCR beta chain was seen at least ten times. These data come from a study of T cells in Graves' hyperthyroidism and ophthalmopathy. About the research overall: Before treatment of any kind, peripheral blood was taken at initial diagnosis.

CDR1 is SGHAT and CDR2 is FQNNGV in the germline V gene. The CDR3 has 15 amino acids. Between the trimmed V and J ends, which lost 0 bases and 0 bases, there was a span of 7 bases. RNA transcripts served as the template for amplifying TCR beta CDR3 regions. HTBI primers were employed in a first-round RT-PCR of the TCR CDR3. TCRdb redid the calling of the multiplex PCR reads with MiXCR, one entry per CDR3 protein. Of some 600,000 distinct CDR3 sequences in the sample, around 13% are singletons; the top ten hold more than 4.5%. Sequenced material: blood. V and J are TRBV11-2 and TRBJ2-3; the D gene could be TRBD1 or TRBD2 (5 bases each). This receptor was identified in a woman under 40 with Graves' hyperthyroidism that later progressed to Graves' ophthalmopathy. CDR3 region: CASSLEGDSTDTQYF. The DNA for the CDR3 is TGTGCCAGCAGCTTAGAAGGGGACAGCACAGATACGCAGTATTTT. The variable domain in full, with the rest retrieved from reference TRBV11-2 and TRBJ2-3, is EAGVAQSPRYKIIEKRQSVAFWCNPISGHATLYWYQQILGQGPKLLIQFQNNGVVDDSQLPKDRFSAERLKGVDSTLKIQPAKLEDSAVYLCASSLEGDSTDTQYFGPGTRLTVL.